This T cell receptor beta chain was documented in a study of Graves' ophthalmopathy and Graves' hyperthyroidism. V lost 3 bases and J lost 12; bases outside the gene matches: 10. The CDR3 is made up of 15 amino acids. Amplification of the TCR beta CDR3 regions used RNA transcripts (as template). Investigators did first-round RT-PCR with HTBI primers, then second-round multiplex PCR. From the multiplex PCR reads, TCRdb called clonotypes with MiXCR, one entry per CDR3 protein. The table includes 11,000 to 15,000 distinct CDR3 sequences, 50% detected once. Study-level findings and limits: The model's prediction of ophthalmopathy progression had roughly 71% sensitivity and 72% to 85% specificity.

Note on this clonotype: Its cognate antigen is unknown.

Pregnant or lactating patients and those with other autoimmune diseases or uncontrolled infections were excluded. Material for sequencing was peripheral blood. This chain uses TRBV12-3 or TRBV12-4 with TRBJ2-1, with TRBD2 matching 11 bases. This sequence originates from a woman in her 30s with Graves' ophthalmopathy. CDR3 loop: CASSFRLAGYNGQFF. The CDR3 coding sequence is TGTGCCAGCAGTTTTAGACTAGCGGGGTACAACGGGCAGTTCTTC.